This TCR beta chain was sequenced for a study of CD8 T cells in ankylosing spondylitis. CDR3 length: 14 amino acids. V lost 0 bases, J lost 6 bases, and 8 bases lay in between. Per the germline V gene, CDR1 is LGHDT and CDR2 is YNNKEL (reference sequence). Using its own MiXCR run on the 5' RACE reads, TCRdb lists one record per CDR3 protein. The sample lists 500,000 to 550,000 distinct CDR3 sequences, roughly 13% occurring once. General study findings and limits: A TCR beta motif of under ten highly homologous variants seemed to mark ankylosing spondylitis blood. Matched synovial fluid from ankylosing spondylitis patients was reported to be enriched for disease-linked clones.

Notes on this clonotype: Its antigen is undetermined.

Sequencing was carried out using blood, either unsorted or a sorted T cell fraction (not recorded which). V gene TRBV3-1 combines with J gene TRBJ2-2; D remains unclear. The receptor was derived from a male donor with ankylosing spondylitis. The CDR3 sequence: CASSQESFAGELFF. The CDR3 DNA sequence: TGTGCCAGCAGCCAAGAGTCCTTTGCCGGGGAGCTGTTTTTT.